Each of the 2 T cell receptor beta chains below was sequenced from the same sample in a study of CD8+ T cells in alopecia areata. Following extraction, RNA underwent reverse transcription to cDNA, which served as the sequencing template. The protocol was immunoSEQ multiplex PCR, while the TCRdb copy is restricted to in-frame clones and leaves out a portion. The repertoire includes roughly 180,000 clones, 63% of them detected once, and 1.7% sits in the top ten. Sequenced material: CD4+ T cells sorted from blood, taken at week 0. These receptors all stem from a human donor with alopecia areata.

V gene TRBV13 combines with J gene TRBJ2-1, with 10 bases fitting TRBD2. CDR1 PRHDT and CDR2 FYEKMQ come from the germline V gene (reference sequence). The V and J ends lost 5 bases and 9 bases, in that order; junction bases with no gene match: 10. The CDR3 extends over 15 amino acids. The CDR3 DNA reads as TGTGCCAGCAGCAAAACAATCTTAGCGGGGGGTGAGCAGTTCTTC. Protein sequence: CASSKTILAGGEQFF.

The chain carries TRBV5-6 and TRBJ2-7; 10 nucleotides line up with TRBD1. The CDR3 has 15 amino acids. V lost 5 bases, J lost 2 bases, and 7 bases stayed unmatched. Germline-derived CDR1 and CDR2 are SGHDT and YYEEEE. The CDR3 here is CASSGTGQGTYEQYF. In nucleotides, the CDR3 is TGTGCCAGCAGTGGAACGGGACAGGGGACCTACGAGCAGTACTTC.